This TCR beta chain was identified in a study of shared T cell receptors in the human thymus. The method was immunoSEQ multiplex PCR; TCRdb's version includes in-frame clones alone and lacks a portion of them. Among around 340,000 clones listed, approximately 95% were seen once. CDR3 length: 13 residues. The V end was cut by 0 bases, the J end by 3 bases, with 9 bases between. From germline, CDR1 is GTSNPN and CDR2 SVGIG (reference sequence). Material for sequencing was thymocytes. The chain joins TRBV30 to TRBJ2-7, with D possibly being TRBD2 (6 bases). The clonotype originates from a human donor. The CDR3 region is CAWSVGSLYEQYF. The CDR3 bases are TGTGCCTGGAGTGTCGGGAGTCTCTACGAGCAGTACTTC.